This T cell receptor (beta chain) derives from a study of T cell responses to AZD1222 COVID-19 vaccine. Study findings and constraints: Seropositive at baseline were only six or seven AZD1222 recipients. Donors were mostly white British, more females; clonal diversity possibly underestimated. Reports say nearly half of spike-specific TCRs go after unmutated variant regions.

In its sample, this clone was seen a few times. Its antigen is not identified. V was pared by 9 bases and J by 2 bases, with 2 bases of the junction left unmatched. The CDR3 has 12 residues. Germline values: CDR1 MNHEY, CDR2 SMNVEV (reference sequence). The data were produced by immunoSEQ multiplex PCR, yet TCRdb's version contains in-frame clones alone and is incomplete. The data hold about 140,000 clones, with 89% observed a single time. This TCR derives from an adult in good health. The J gene is TRBJ2-7, the V gene TRBV27; TRBD1 matches 9 bases. Source: peripheral blood, taken on day 0 of AZD1222 vaccination. CDR3 in DNA: TGTGCCAGTGGGACAGGGCCCTACGAGCAGTACTTC. This translates into CASGTGPYEQYF.